These 19 T cell receptor beta chains share one sample of origin, sequenced in a study of T-cell memory formation after mild COVID-19. TCRdb itself ran the 5' RACE reads through MiXCR, one entry per CDR3 protein. This table holds fewer than 450,000 distinct CDR3 sequences, under 25% found once. Source material: PBMCs or a T cell subset sorted from them (not recorded which). These receptors all come from an adult woman who had mild COVID-19 (a few samples of this study predate the infection). Cell type and time point are not known.

The chain recombines TRBV7-2 with TRBJ2-1; 12 bases align to TRBD2. Germline V gene data show CDR1 as SGHTA and CDR2 as FQGNSA. The CDR3 totals 17 residues. The J segment lost 6 bases and the V segment lost 1 base, leaving 7 bases of the junction unmatched. DNA of the CDR3: TGTGCCAGCAGCTTAGGGCCGGGACTAGCGGGCCGCAATGAGCAGTTCTTC. Translation: CASSLGPGLAGRNEQFF. Full variable domain (outside the CDR3, taken from reference TRBV7-2 and TRBJ2-1): GAGVSQSPSNKVTEKGKDVELRCDPISGHTALYWYRQSLGQGLEFLIYFQGNSAPDKSGLPSDRFSAERTGGSVSTLTIQRTQQEDSAVYLCASSLGPGLAGRNEQFFGPGTRLTVL.

This clonotype was recorded many times. The CDR3 protein is CASSTTETQYF. The CDR3 nucleotides read TGCGCCAGCAGTACCACAGAGACCCAGTACTTC. The V call is TRBV5-1, the J call TRBJ2-5; D is uncertain. Trimming stripped 5 bases from V and 4 bases from J, with 6 bases between. Germline V gene data show CDR1 as SGHRS and CDR2 as YFSETQ. The length of the CDR3 is 11 residues.

This clonotype has just a few counts. The rearrangement joins TRBV15 to TRBJ2-2; weak D call: TRBD1 (5 bases). V lost 0 bases, J lost 1 base, and 9 bases lay in between. Germline CDR1 is LNHNV and CDR2 is YYDKDF (reference sequence). This CDR3 has 16 amino acids. CDR3 nucleotides: TGTGCCACCAGCAGAGAAAGGACACTGAACACCGGGGAGCTGTTTTTT. Amino acid sequence: CATSRERTLNTGELFF.

V usage is TRBV12-3 or TRBV12-4 and J usage is TRBJ1-5; D not resolved. CDR3 length: 13 residues. Trimming left V 5 bases short and J 0 bases short, with 5 bases between. The CDR3 protein is CASSSLSNQPQHF. As DNA, the CDR3 is TGTGCCAGCAGTAGCCTTAGCAATCAGCCCCAGCATTTT.

This clonotype was observed many times. The gene calls are TRBV12-3 or TRBV12-4 and TRBJ1-4; weak D call: TRBD1 (5 bases). V dropped 2 bases and J dropped 6 bases, with 13 bases sitting between them. The CDR3 spans 15 residues. CDR3 DNA sequence: TGTGCCAGCAGTTTATGGGGGGATATCGATGAAAAACTGTTTTTT. Its protein product is CASSLWGDIDEKLFF.

The rearrangement links TRBV12-3 or TRBV12-4 to TRBJ2-7; D possibly corresponds to TRBD2 (6 bases). V gave up 3 bases and J gave up 0 bases, with 21 bases separating them. CDR3 size: 18 residues. The CDR3 region is CASSFPPWEAPSSYEQYF. DNA for the CDR3: TGTGCCAGCAGTTTTCCCCCTTGGGAGGCGCCTAGCTCCTACGAGCAGTACTTC.

J is TRBJ1-4 and V is TRBV7-9, with D possibly TRBD1 on 6 matching bases. This CDR3 spans 14 amino acids. V was trimmed by 7 bases and J by 8 bases, leaving 17 bases between them. Per germline, CDR1 SEHNR and CDR2 FQNEAQ (reference sequence). The CDR3 DNA is TGTGCCAGCACCGACACAGGGTTAGGAGAAAAACTGTTTTTT. As protein: CASTDTGLGEKLFF. Drawing the rest from reference TRBV7-9 and TRBJ1-4, the complete variable domain is DTGVSQNPRHKITKRGQNVTFRCDPISEHNRLYWYRQTLGQGPEFLTYFQNEAQLEKSRLLSDRFSAERPKGSFSTLEIQRTEQGDSAMYLCASTDTGLGEKLFFGSGTQLSVL.

The V call is TRBV9, the J call TRBJ2-7, with a tentative D call TRBD2 (5 bases). Germline CDR1 and CDR2: SGDLS and YYNGEE. The CDR3 is made up of 18 amino acids. V was clipped by 1 base and J by 0 bases, with 20 bases between them. CDR3 amino acids: CASSVYASSSLSSYEQYF. CDR3 bases: TGTGCCAGCAGCGTATACGCTAGCAGCTCCCTCAGCTCCTACGAGCAGTACTTC.

The chain recombines TRBV7-2 with TRBJ2-1; D not resolved. The CDR3 contains 13 residues. Germline CDR1 reads SGHTA; CDR2 reads FQGNSA. Trimming cost V 1 base and J 12 bases, with 13 bases left between them. In DNA, the CDR3 is TGTGCCAGCAGCTTAGGGATGCAGCCTTCGCAGTTCTTC. It specifies CASSLGMQPSQFF.

This clonotype has just a few counts. This rearrangement joins TRBV3-1 to TRBJ1-1, with D unresolved. The CDR3 runs to 14 residues. The ends were cut back, 5 bases at V and 4 bases at J, with 14 bases in the middle. Germline V gives CDR1 LGHDT, CDR2 YNNKEL (reference sequence). The CDR3: CASSGRGRSTEAFF. In DNA form, the CDR3 reads TGTGCCAGCAGCGGGAGAGGGAGGTCCACTGAAGCTTTCTTT.

This rearrangement joins TRBV11-2 to TRBJ2-1; 8 bases map to TRBD2. V shed 6 bases, J shed 10 bases, and the junction held 14 bases outside the gene matches. This CDR3 is 15 amino acids long. From germline, CDR1 is SGHAT and CDR2 FQNNGV. The CDR3 DNA reads TGTGCCAGCAGAGTTACTAGCGGTTCTTTAGGGGAGCAGTTCTTC. Translation: CASRVTSGSLGEQFF.

This clonotype was observed at least ten times. The J gene is TRBJ1-1, the V gene TRBV7-3; D unresolved. From germline, CDR1 is SGHTA and CDR2 FQGTGA. The CDR3 sequence is 13 residues long. V shed 1 base and J shed 2 bases, with 5 bases lying between them. The CDR3, as DNA: TGTGCCAGCAGCTTAAGTGTTAACACTGAAGCTTTCTTT. It yields the protein CASSLSVNTEAFF.

This chain connects TRBV10-3 to TRBJ1-1; 7 bases match TRBD1. J was trimmed by 8 bases and V by 2 bases; bases with no gene match: 2. Germline V gene data show CDR1 as ENHRY and CDR2 as SYGVKD. The CDR3 spans 12 residues. This CDR3 reads CAISEGQVEAFF. CDR3 nucleotide sequence: TGTGCCATCAGTGAGGGACAGGTGGAAGCTTTCTTT.

The J gene is TRBJ2-3, the V gene TRBV6-5, with a possible D match to TRBD2 (6 bases). The CDR3 length is 12 residues. Germline V lookup: CDR1 MNHEY, CDR2 SVGAGI. Trimming removed 11 bases from V and 2 bases from J, with 11 bases in between. Here the CDR3 DNA reads TGTGCCTCGCGGGACTCCACAGATACGCAGTATTTT. It codes for CASRDSTDTQYF.

The V call is TRBV12-3 or TRBV12-4, the J call TRBJ2-5, with a tentative D call TRBD1 (5 bases). The CDR3 runs to 14 residues. V dropped 3 bases and J dropped 5 bases, with 13 bases sitting between them. CDR3: CASSFAGRQETQYF. DNA of the CDR3: TGTGCCAGCAGTTTTGCCGGACGACAGGAGACCCAGTACTTC.

In this sample, this clonotype turned up a few times. V and J are TRBV5-1 and TRBJ1-1; D may be TRBD1 (6 bases). The CDR3 covers 14 residues. In germline, CDR1 is SGHRS, CDR2 YFSETQ. V was clipped by 7 bases and J by 5 bases, with 18 bases between them. CDR3 DNA sequence: TGCGCCAGCCAATTGGGGGGGGCGAGGACTGAAGCTTTCTTT. This translates into CASQLGGARTEAFF.

This clonotype was seen a few times. The chain uses TRBV7-8 and TRBJ2-3; the match to TRBD2 covers 11 bases. The length of the CDR3 is 16 residues. Trimming cost V 7 bases and J 0 bases; bases outside gene matches: 6. CDR1 and CDR2 from the germline V gene are SGHVS and FQNEAQ. CDR3 region: CASTAPSGGSTDTQYF. The CDR3 DNA reads as TGTGCCAGCACCGCGCCTAGCGGGGGGAGCACAGATACGCAGTATTTT.

This chain links TRBV7-6 with TRBJ2-6, with D maybe TRBD2 (5 bases). The V gene lost 2 bases and the J gene lost 0 bases, with 8 bases spanning the gap. Germline-derived CDR1 and CDR2 are SGHVS and FNYEAQ. The CDR3 has 16 amino acids. The chain's CDR3 is CASSLHRGSGANVLTF. For the CDR3, the DNA is TGTGCCAGCAGCTTACACCGGGGCTCTGGGGCCAACGTCCTGACTTTC.

This clonotype appeared a few times. The gene calls are TRBV29-1 and TRBJ2-7; no clear D gene. V lost 8 bases and J lost 5, with 16 bases in between. This CDR3 spans 12 amino acids. Germline CDR1 and CDR2: SQVTM and ANQGSEA. The CDR3 sequence is CSSTSDVDEQYF. The DNA for the CDR3 is TGCAGCTCAACTTCGGACGTAGACGAGCAGTACTTC.